One sample yielded the 9 T cell receptor beta chains listed below, sequenced in a study of preoperative IRX-2 immunotherapy in early breast cancer. Regarding treatment: preoperative locoregional IRX-2 cytokine immunotherapy. The data were produced by immunoSEQ multiplex PCR, yet TCRdb's version contains in-frame clones alone and is incomplete. This sample has 95,000 to 100,000 clones, with roughly 88% found just once. The sample consisted of tumor tissue, taken after IRX-2 immunotherapy. The receptors here all came from a human donor with breast cancer.

V gene TRBV15 combines with J gene TRBJ1-2; 7 bases are shared with TRBD1. The CDR3 covers 16 residues. The ends lost 5 bases at V and 3 bases at J; junction bases unmatched: 12. The germline V gene encodes CDR1 LNHNV and CDR2 YYDKDF (reference sequence). For the CDR3, the DNA is TGTGCCACCAGCCCTACTCGGACAGGAATTTACTATGGCTACACCTTC. Translating it yields CATSPTRTGIYYGYTF.

J is TRBJ1-1 and V is TRBV6-8; no firm D call. The CDR3 runs to 13 residues. Per germline, CDR1 MNHGY and CDR2 SAAAGT. V was cut by 6 bases and J by 5 bases, with 13 bases left in between. CDR3 protein: CASSIDRRTEAFF. The CDR3 DNA reads as TGTGCCAGCAGCATTGACCGACGGACTGAAGCTTTCTTT.

The J gene is TRBJ1-3, the V gene TRBV1. TRBV1 is deemed a pseudogene. This CDR3 region has 15 residues. The CDR3 nucleotides read TGCGCCAGCAGCCGGAGTGACCACTCTGGAAACACCATATATTTT. This translates into CASSRSDHSGNTIYF.

V is TRBV19 and J is TRBJ1-3, with D unresolved. The V gene's germline CDR1 is LNHDA and CDR2 SQIVND (reference sequence). The CDR3 is made up of 14 amino acids. V was cut by 6 bases and J by 0 bases, with 9 bases left in between. CDR3 DNA sequence: TGTGCCAGTAGGCAAGAATTCTCTGGAAACACCATATATTTT. This encodes CASRQEFSGNTIYF. The full variable domain, completed using reference TRBV19 and TRBJ1-3, is DGGITQSPKYLFRKEGQNVTLSCEQNLNHDAMYWYRQDPGQGLRLIYYSQIVNDFQKGDIAEGYSVSREKKESFPLTVTSAQKNPTAFYLCASRQEFSGNTIYFGEGSWLTVV.

The chain employs TRBV18 and TRBJ1-2, with 9 bases fitting TRBD1. After removal of 3 bases from V and 6 bases from J, the junction contained 8 bases not matched to a gene. CDR3 length: 15 amino acids. Germline V gene lookup returns CDR1 KGHSH and CDR2 LQKENI. CDR3 sequence (DNA): TGTGCCAGCTCACCCCAGACAGGGGGAGACGATGGCTACACCTTC. It codes for CASSPQTGGDDGYTF.

This chain links TRBV19 with TRBJ1-5; D is ambiguous. Germline values: CDR1 LNHDA, CDR2 SQIVND (reference sequence). There are 14 residues in the CDR3. The V and J ends lost 10 bases and 0 bases respectively, with 13 bases between them. The DNA for the CDR3 is TGTGCCACCGCGCCCCAATATAGCAATCAGCCCCAGCATTTT. This gives the protein CATAPQYSNQPQHF.

The rearrangement joins TRBV6-8 to TRBJ1-2; D is ambiguous. Trimming left V 3 bases short and J 8 bases short, with 19 bases between. The CDR3 runs to 15 residues. The germline gives CDR1 MNHGY, CDR2 SAAAGT. This chain's CDR3 is CASSYFVLGSKGYTF. The CDR3 DNA sequence: TGTGCCAGCAGTTATTTTGTTTTGGGGAGTAAGGGCTACACCTTC.

The chain links TRBV19 to TRBJ2-7; 12 bases line up with TRBD1. V was pared by 3 bases and J by 5 bases, with 5 bases of the junction left unmatched. There are 15 residues in the CDR3. Germline lookup yields CDR1 LNHDA and CDR2 SQIVND (reference sequence). In DNA form, the CDR3 reads TGTGCCAGTAGTATGCCGGGACAGGGGGCAAACGAGCAGTACTTC. Its translation is CASSMPGQGANEQYF.

The genes are TRBV6-8 and TRBJ2-3, with 8 bases that match TRBD2. V lost 1 base, J lost 6 bases, and 6 bases stayed unmatched. Germline assignment: CDR1 MNHGY and CDR2 SAAAGT. CDR3 length equals 15 residues. CDR3 DNA sequence: TGTGCCAGCAGTTACTTGGCGGGAGGTTCGGATACGCAGTATTTT. Encoded protein: CASSYLAGGSDTQYF.